The entry below describes one TCR beta chain. Its specific antigen is unknown. Per-base qualities were not stored, and no clone one base away is much larger. To sequence the TCRbeta CDR3 region, genomic DNA was isolated from the sorted cells. The immunoSEQ Assay was used for sequencing of TCRbeta CDR3 regions. TCRdb took this table from immuneACCESS and kept in-frame rearrangements with V and J called. Such tables lack part of the clones; where checked against another copy, unresolved V genes explain under half of the gap, and the rest is unexplained. This sample gives 50,000 to 65,000 clones in total; around 85% of them show up just once. Around 0.61% of the sample comes from the top ten. The data originate from a study of OX40 agonist ivuxolimab in advanced cancers. With regard to the full study: Ivuxolimab, which targeted the costimulatory receptor OX40 (CD134), was an agonistic, fully human IgG2 monoclonal antibody. The purpose of peripheral TCRbeta sequencing was to test whether ivuxolimab changed TCR sequence diversity and led to clonal T-cell expansion. Of the roughly 52 dose-escalation patients, hepatocellular carcinoma was present in roughly 19, melanoma in approximately 15, renal cell carcinoma in 9 and head and neck cancer in 9. Intravenous ivuxolimab was administered to patients every 2 weeks at six dose levels: 0.01, 0.1, 0.3, 1.5, 3 and 10 mg/kg. Patients were allowed to have had prior anti-PD-1, anti-PD-L1 or anti-CTLA-4 therapy, and more than 30% of the dose-escalation patients had previously received checkpoint inhibitors. Partial responses were achieved by three dose-escalation patients, of whom one had hepatocellular carcinoma and two had cutaneous melanoma. The monotherapy dose-escalation portion (N of about 50 patients) of the phase I ivuxolimab trial is reported in the paper. The dose-escalation cohort was 80% to 90% male with a mean age of approximately 59 years, ranging from roughly 23 to 90. Results and caveats for the whole study, not just this receptor: Clonal expansion of both CD4+ and CD8+ blood T cells was observed from baseline to week 6 at doses 0.1 to 3.0 mg/kg. Partial responders in the 0.1-3.0 mg/kg groups had among the lowest normalized peripheral clonal expansion, especially among CD8+ T cells. The antigen specificity of the clonally expanded peripheral T cells was not determined. Low levels of normalized T-cell clonal expansion were also seen in some nonresponding patients. After ivuxolimab, more expanded clones were found on average in CD8+ T cells than in CD4+ T cells.

The germline V gene encodes CDR1 SGDLS and CDR2 YYNGEE. Spanning cysteine to phenylalanine, the CDR3 consists of 14 amino acids. This entry keeps only the CDR3 DNA: 42 bases, framed from base 1. V and J lose 0 bases and 2 bases, and a span of 8 bases separates them. The trial excluded patients who had a history of autoimmune disease or who were on systemic immunosuppression. Peripheral blood for TCR sequencing was collected from all dose cohorts at baseline, on cycle 4 day 1, and on cycle 7 day 1. The samples were taken from a phase I, first-in-human, multicenter, open-label dose-escalation trial of ivuxolimab. Adults with locally advanced or metastatic melanoma, renal cell, hepatocellular, or head and neck squamous cell carcinoma were enrolled in the trial. CD4+ and CD8+ T cells were sorted separately from peripheral blood before TCR sequencing.

The chain is encoded by TRBV9 joined to TRBJ2-5; TRBD2 could be the D gene, as 6 bases match. The source material was CD4+ or CD8+ T cells sorted from blood, sampled in a trial of the OX40 agonist ivuxolimab. This TCR was recovered from an adult with an advanced solid tumor such as melanoma, head and neck, liver or kidney cancer. The sequenced DNA is TGTGCCAGCAGCGTAGGGGGGGTGCAAGAGACCCAGTACTTC. This gives the protein CASSVGGVQETQYF.